One T cell receptor (beta chain) is described in this entry. This record belongs to a study of OX40 agonist ivuxolimab in advanced cancers. Turning to the study itself: Every 2 weeks, patients received ivuxolimab intravenously, dosed at 0.01 to 10 mg/kg.

Sequenced by immunoSEQ multiplex PCR; TCRdb stores in-frame clones only, minus some. The sample carries almost 90,000 clones, roughly 93% recorded once. V lost 6 bases to trimming and J lost 7 bases; unmatched junction nucleotides: 8. The CDR3 has 14 amino acids. CDR1 and CDR2 from the germline V gene are MDHEN and SYDVKM. The receptor's source is an adult with an advanced solid tumor such as melanoma, head and neck, liver or kidney cancer. This chain uses TRBV28 with TRBJ1-1, with 10 bases identical to TRBD1. Sequencing used CD4+ or CD8+ T cells sorted from blood, obtained in a trial of the OX40 agonist ivuxolimab. In nucleotides, the CDR3 is TGTGCCAGCAGACCGACAGGGGGCGTGAGTGAAGCTTTCTTT. It is translated as CASRPTGGVSEAFF.